This T cell receptor (beta chain) was retrieved from a study of a mutant IDH1 vaccine in newly diagnosed glioma. Overall study: Eight vaccine injections were given to patients in weeks 1, 3, 5, 7, 11, 15, 19 and 23. First vaccine doses came 4-6 weeks after radiotherapy alone, or with temozolomide cycles. Earlier therapy was either radiotherapy, temozolomide, or both, and most got both.

Libraries were prepared by immunoSEQ multiplex PCR; TCRdb keeps only in-frame clonotypes and omits some of them. The profile shows 39,000 or so clones, 70% to 80% of them singletons. Study-wide points: Evidence of vaccine-induced immune responses was documented in approximately 93% of patients.

On this clone itself: What it recognizes is unknown.

As for time point: week 5, during vaccination. Each dose delivered 300 ug of mutant IDH1 20-mer peptide subcutaneously with imiquimod. The TCR sequence derives from a man aged 35 to 55 with glioma. The material was PBMCs, obtained from a glioma patient whose treatment included an IDH1 peptide vaccine.

CDR3: CASSPDGSSYEQYF. CDR3 nucleotide sequence: TGTGCCAGCAGTCCCGACGGGAGCTCCTACGAGCAGTACTTC. V is TRBV6-5 and J is TRBJ2-7; maybe TRBD2 (6 bases). V lost 5 bases and J 0 bases, leaving 11 bases between the germline ends. There are 14 residues in the CDR3. Germline CDR1 is MNHEY and CDR2 is SVGAGI.